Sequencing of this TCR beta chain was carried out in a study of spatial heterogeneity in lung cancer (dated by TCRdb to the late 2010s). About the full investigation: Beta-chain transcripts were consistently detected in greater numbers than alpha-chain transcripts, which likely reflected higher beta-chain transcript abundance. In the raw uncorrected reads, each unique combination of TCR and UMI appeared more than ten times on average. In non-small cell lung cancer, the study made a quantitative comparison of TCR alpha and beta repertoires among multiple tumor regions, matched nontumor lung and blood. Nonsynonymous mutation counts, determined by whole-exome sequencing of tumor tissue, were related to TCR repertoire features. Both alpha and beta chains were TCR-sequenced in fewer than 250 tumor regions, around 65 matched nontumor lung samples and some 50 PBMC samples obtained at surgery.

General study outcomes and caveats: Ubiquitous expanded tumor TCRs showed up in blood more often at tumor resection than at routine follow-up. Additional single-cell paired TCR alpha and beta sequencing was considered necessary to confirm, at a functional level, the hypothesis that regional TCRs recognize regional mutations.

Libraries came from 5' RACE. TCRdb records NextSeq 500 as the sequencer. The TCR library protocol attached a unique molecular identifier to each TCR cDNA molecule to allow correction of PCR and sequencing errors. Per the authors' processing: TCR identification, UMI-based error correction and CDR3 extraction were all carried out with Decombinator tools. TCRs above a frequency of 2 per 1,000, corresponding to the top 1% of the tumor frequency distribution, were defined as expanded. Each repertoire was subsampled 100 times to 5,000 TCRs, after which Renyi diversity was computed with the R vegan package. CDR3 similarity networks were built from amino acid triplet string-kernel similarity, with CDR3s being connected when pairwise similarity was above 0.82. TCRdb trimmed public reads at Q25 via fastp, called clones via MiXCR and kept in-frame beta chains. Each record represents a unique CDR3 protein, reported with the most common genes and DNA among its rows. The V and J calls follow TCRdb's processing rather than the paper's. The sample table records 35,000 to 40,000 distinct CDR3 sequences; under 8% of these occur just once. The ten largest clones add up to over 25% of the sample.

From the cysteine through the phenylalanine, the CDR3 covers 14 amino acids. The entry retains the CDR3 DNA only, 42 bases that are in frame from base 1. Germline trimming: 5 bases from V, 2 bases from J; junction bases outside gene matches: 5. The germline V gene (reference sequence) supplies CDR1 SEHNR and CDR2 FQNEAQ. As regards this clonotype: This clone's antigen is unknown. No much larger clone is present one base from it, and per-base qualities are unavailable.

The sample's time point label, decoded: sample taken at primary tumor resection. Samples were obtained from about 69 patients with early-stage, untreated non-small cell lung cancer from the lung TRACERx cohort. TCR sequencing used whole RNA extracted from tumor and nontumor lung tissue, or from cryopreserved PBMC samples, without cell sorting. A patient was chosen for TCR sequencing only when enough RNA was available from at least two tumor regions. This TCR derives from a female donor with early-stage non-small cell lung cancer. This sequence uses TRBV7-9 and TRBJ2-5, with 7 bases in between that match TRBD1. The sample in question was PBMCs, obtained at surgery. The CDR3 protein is CASSPWDRQETQYF. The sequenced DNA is TGTGCCAGCAGCCCTTGGGACAGACAAGAGACCCAGTACTTC.